These 19 T cell receptor beta chains share one sample of origin, sequenced in a study of graft-versus-host responses after intestinal transplantation. No antigens are known for them. Produced via immunoSEQ multiplex PCR; TCRdb's table is partial and in-frame only. Here the sample spans fewer than 120,000 clones, just under 95% being singletons. This material consisted of unstimulated CD8+ T cells sorted from spleen or lymph node cells, taken before intestinal transplant. These receptors were taken from a human donor who received an intestinal transplant.

In the case of this clone: One end of the junction fails to match germline, which may point to a read error. At the DNA level, this CDR3 is encoded by other sequences in the same sample as well. V usage is TRBV27 and J usage is TRBJ1-5; D remains unclear. The CDR3 is 13 amino acids. Germline V gives CDR1 MNHEY, CDR2 SMNVEV (reference sequence). The CDR3, as DNA: TGTGCCAGCAGTTTAGGAAGGGATCAGCCCCAACATTTT. It specifies CASSLGRDQPQHF.

The chain links TRBV28 to TRBJ1-1; D is unclear. V was cut by 3 bases and J by 4 bases, with 15 bases left in between. Germline CDR1 reads MDHEN; CDR2 reads SYDVKM. This CDR3 spans 15 amino acids. DNA for the CDR3: TGTGCCAGCAGTTTTTTAGGGCAGCATCCCACTGAAGCTTTCTTT. This sequence encodes CASSFLGQHPTEAFF.

The chain uses TRBV5-1 and TRBJ2-7, with 10 nucleotides matching TRBD1. CDR1 is SGHRS and CDR2 is YFSETQ in the germline V gene. CDR3 length equals 15 residues. V shed 4 bases, J shed 5 bases, and the junction held 9 bases outside the gene matches. CDR3 loop: CASSPTRQGANEQYF. CDR3 nucleotides: TGCGCCAGCAGCCCTACTCGACAGGGGGCCAACGAGCAGTACTTC.

This chain joins TRBV6-1 and TRBJ2-1; no clear D gene. The CDR3 has 11 amino acids. Trimming took 10 bases from V and 2 from J, leaving 6 bases between them. Germline V gene data show CDR1 as MNHNS and CDR2 as SASEGT. The CDR3 nucleotides read TGTGCCACCCCGGCCTACAATGAGCAGTTCTTC. It translates to CATPAYNEQFF.

This CDR3 is CASSLIGTGEYNEQFF. The DNA of the CDR3 is TGTGCCAGCAGCTTAATCGGGACAGGGGAATACAATGAGCAGTTCTTC. This chain links TRBV7-6 with TRBJ2-1, with TRBD1 matching over 10 bases. In germline, CDR1 is SGHVS, CDR2 FNYEAQ. The CDR3 totals 16 residues. After removal of 2 bases from V and 4 bases from J, the junction contained 5 bases not matched to a gene.

V is TRBV5-3 and J is TRBJ2-4; 7 positions agree with TRBD1. TRBV5-3 counts as an open reading frame of uncertain function. This CDR3 is 16 amino acids long. V shed 2 bases and J 0 bases; nucleotides not matched to a gene: 5. Here the CDR3 DNA reads TGTGCCAGAAGCTTTAACAGGGGCCTAGCCAAAAACATTCAGTACTTC. It translates to CARSFNRGLAKNIQYF.

This chain uses TRBV14 with TRBJ2-7; tentatively, D is TRBD1 or TRBD2 (6 bases each). Germline loops: CDR1 SGHDN, CDR2 FVKESK. The V end was cut by 0 bases, the J end by 2 bases, with 23 bases between. The CDR3 is made up of 19 amino acids. In DNA form, the CDR3 reads TGTGCCAGCAGCCAAGATTTCTCGGGGGCGTTAGGTCTTCCCTACGAGCAGTACTTC. Translation: CASSQDFSGALGLPYEQYF.

The chain combines TRBV12-5 with TRBJ1-5, with TRBD1 identical over 7 bases. The CDR3 spans 15 residues. In germline, CDR1 is LGHNT, CDR2 FRNRAP. V lost 0 bases to trimming and J lost 7 bases; unmatched junction nucleotides: 6. CDR3 bases: TGTGCTAGTGGTTTGGTACGAACGGGACAGCAGCCCCAGCATTTT. As protein: CASGLVRTGQQPQHF. Drawing the rest from reference TRBV12-5 and TRBJ1-5, the complete variable domain is DARVTQTPRHKVTEMGQEVTMRCQPILGHNTVFWYRQTMMQGLELLAYFRNRAPLDDSGMPKDRFSAEMPDATLATLKIQPSEPRDSAVYFCASGLVRTGQQPQHFGDGTRLSIL.

This clone was seen once. The V gene is TRBV7-6, the J gene TRBJ2-1; D is unclear. The V gene lost 1 base and the J gene lost 10 bases, with 8 bases spanning the gap. This CDR3 has 12 residues. In germline, CDR1 is SGHVS, CDR2 FNYEAQ. The CDR3: CASSLVGKEQFF. CDR3 bases: TGTGCCAGCAGCTTAGTTGGGAAAGAGCAGTTCTTC.

The chain couples TRBV25-1 to TRBJ2-7, with D tentatively TRBD2 (6 bases). This CDR3 region has 15 residues. The germline V gene has CDR1 MGHDK and CDR2 SYGVNS. Trimming took off 3 bases at V and 3 bases at J, with 15 bases between the two ends. The CDR3 region is CASSEEGPRYYEQYF. CDR3 DNA sequence: TGTGCCAGCAGTGAGGAGGGTCCCAGATACTACGAGCAGTACTTC.

V and J are TRBV30 and TRBJ2-7, with 7 bases aligning to TRBD1. V lost 2 bases, J lost 5 bases, and 9 bases stayed unmatched. This CDR3 contains 14 residues. CDR1 GTSNPN and CDR2 SVGIG come from the germline V gene (reference sequence). The CDR3 is CAWSQTGLLDEQYF. The CDR3 DNA is TGTGCCTGGAGTCAGACAGGGCTCCTAGACGAGCAGTACTTC.

The rearrangement joins TRBV19 to TRBJ2-7, with 8 bases matching TRBD1. Trimming took 8 bases from V and 2 from J; bases not matched to a gene: 8. CDR3 length: 14 amino acids. Germline V gene data show CDR1 as LNHDA and CDR2 as SQIVND (reference sequence). The CDR3 loop reads CASATGTGAYEQYF. CDR3 sequence (DNA): TGTGCCAGTGCAACCGGGACAGGTGCCTACGAGCAGTACTTC.

The chain couples TRBV7-9 to TRBJ1-2; no reliable D call. The CDR3 sequence is 13 residues long. Germline CDR1 reads SEHNR; CDR2 reads FQNEAQ (reference sequence). The ends were cut back, 1 base at V and 4 bases at J, with 7 bases in the middle. The CDR3 DNA follows: TGTGCCAGCAGCTTAGAGAGGTCCTATGGCTACACCTTC. Translated: CASSLERSYGYTF.

The chain couples TRBV19 to TRBJ1-5; 7 bases are a match to TRBD1. V lost 10 bases and J lost 5; bases outside the gene matches: 8. Germline V CDR1 and CDR2: LNHDA, SQIVND (reference sequence). CDR3 length equals 13 residues. CDR3 region: CATDRVGDQPQHF. The DNA of the CDR3 is TGTGCCACTGACAGGGTTGGTGATCAGCCCCAGCATTTT.

The chain combines TRBV6-5 with TRBJ2-7; a possible D gene is TRBD2 (5 bases). V was cut by 5 bases and J by 0 bases, with 11 bases left in between. This CDR3 has 14 residues. Germline V gene data show CDR1 as MNHEY and CDR2 as SVGAGI. Written as DNA, the CDR3 is TGTGCCAGCAGTCCTCCGGCGGGCTCCTACGAGCAGTACTTC. Its translation is CASSPPAGSYEQYF.

The chain couples TRBV5-6 to TRBJ2-5, with 10 bases identical to TRBD2. The closer fit of TRBJ2-7 to the DNA end suggests the J call may be wrong. There are 15 residues in the CDR3. The germline V gene encodes CDR1 SGHDT and CDR2 YYEEEE. Here the CDR3 reads CASSYLTSGSYEQYF. As DNA, the CDR3 is TGTGCCAGCAGCTACCTGACTAGCGGGTCCTACGAGCAGTACTTC.

This chain connects TRBV5-4 to TRBJ2-5, with 8 bases aligning to TRBD2. This CDR3 region has 15 residues. Germline CDR1 is SGHNT and CDR2 is YYREEE (reference sequence). Trimming at V came to 1 base and at J to 2 bases, leaving 4 bases not matched to a gene. CDR3 nucleotides: TGTGCCAGCAGCTTGACAGCGGGAGAACAAGAGACCCAGTACTTC. Translating it yields CASSLTAGEQETQYF.

V usage is TRBV25-1 and J usage is TRBJ2-2; TRBD1 matches 10 bases. CDR3 length: 17 amino acids. The germline gives CDR1 MGHDK, CDR2 SYGVNS. Trimming took 2 bases from V and 5 from J; bases not matched to a gene: 8. In DNA, the CDR3 is TGTGCCAGCAGTGAAGGGTGGAGGGACAGGGGTACCGGGGAGCTGTTTTTT. It codes for CASSEGWRDRGTGELFF.

J is TRBJ2-5 and V is TRBV27; 9 bases align to TRBD2. The CDR3 is 15 amino acids. Trimming removed 2 bases from V and 1 base from J; junction bases left unmatched: 2. CDR1 is MNHEY and CDR2 is SMNVEV in the germline V gene (reference sequence). CDR3 DNA: TGTGCCAGCAGTTTACGGCGGGAGGGCCAAGAGACCCAGTACTTC. It encodes CASSLRREGQETQYF.